The clone carrying this T cell receptor beta chain was recorded at least ten times. The antigen remains unidentified. This entry is derived from a study of T-cell reconstitution after alpha-beta-depleted transplantation in children. The CDR3 is made up of 14 amino acids. V shed 3 bases and J shed 8 bases, with 14 bases lying between them. Overall study findings and caveats: Expanded graft clones, several hundred of them, were reportedly the source of alpha-beta T cells about two months after transplant. Diversity and T-cell counts at one year after transplant derived mostly from new T cells. Some patients' high day-60 TCRbeta diversity was attributed to recipient cells surviving conditioning.

Unique molecular identifiers were incorporated when the TCRbeta library was constructed. TCRdb re-derived calls from the PCR reads in MiXCR, one entry per CDR3 protein. The data contain 250,000 or so distinct CDR3 sequences, 6.5% to 9% of them singletons. The starting material was PBMCs, mostly from graft donor cells, obtained 180 days after TCRalphabeta/CD19-depleted stem cell transplant. The J gene is TRBJ2-1, the V gene TRBV12-3 or TRBV12-4; D not certain. This receptor was identified in a male patient younger than 18 who had a stem cell transplant for acute lymphoblastic leukemia, so the T cells may come from the graft donor. The CDR3 region is CASSFTLMTDEQFF. The CDR3 DNA follows: TGTGCCAGCAGTTTTACCCTAATGACGGATGAGCAGTTCTTC.